These 11 T cell receptor beta chains came from one sample sequenced in a study of blood T cell repertoires in COVID-19. The repertoire was sequenced with immunoSEQ multiplex PCR; TCRdb's copy has only in-frame clones and lacks some. Of 400,000 or so clones listed, around 90% were seen once; the top ten hold roughly 0.66%. Sequenced material: PBMCs or T cells enriched from blood (not recorded which). The receptors originated from a young man who had recovered from COVID-19.

The chain carries TRBV27 and TRBJ1-4; 8 bases are shared with TRBD1. This CDR3 spans 14 amino acids. Germline assignment: CDR1 MNHEY and CDR2 SMNVEV (reference sequence). The V gene end was trimmed by 1 base and the J gene end by 8 bases; junction bases not matched to a gene: 3. CDR3 sequence: CASSLLQGEEKLFF. The CDR3 DNA follows: TGTGCCAGCAGTTTATTACAGGGGGAGGAAAAACTGTTTTTT.

This clone was picked up one time. The chain carries TRBV24-1 and TRBJ2-2, with D possibly TRBD2 on 6 matching bases. V was clipped by 5 bases and J by 3 bases, with 12 bases between them. The CDR3 is 15 amino acids. Per the germline V gene, CDR1 is KGHDR and CDR2 is SFDVKD. CDR3 loop: CATSGGNRDTGELFF. Here the CDR3 DNA reads TGTGCCACCAGTGGCGGGAATCGGGACACCGGGGAGCTGTTTTTT.

The chain recombines TRBV28 with TRBJ1-1, with D possibly matching TRBD1 (5 bases). Per the germline V gene, CDR1 is MDHEN and CDR2 is SYDVKM. CDR3 length: 12 residues. The V end was cut by 10 bases, the J end by 4 bases, with 13 bases between. CDR3 in amino acids: CATGGMITEAFF. The CDR3 DNA reads as TGTGCCACCGGGGGGATGATCACTGAAGCTTTCTTT.

The rearrangement uses TRBV2 and TRBJ1-2, with TRBD1 matching over 8 bases. The germline V gene encodes CDR1 SNHLY and CDR2 FYNNEI. Trimming cost V 6 bases and J 6 bases; bases outside gene matches: 3. The CDR3 sequence is 12 residues long. This CDR3 is CASSGDRNGYTF. CDR3 nucleotide sequence: TGTGCCAGCAGCGGGGACAGGAATGGCTACACCTTC.

The rearrangement uses TRBV10-3 and TRBJ1-1; TRBD1 aligns across 8 bases. This CDR3 comprises 13 residues. Germline V gene data show CDR1 as ENHRY and CDR2 as SYGVKD. The V gene end was trimmed by 9 bases and the J gene end by 8 bases; junction bases not matched to a gene: 11. This chain's CDR3 is CAIGTGEGPEAFF. The CDR3 DNA follows: TGTGCCATTGGGACAGGAGAAGGACCCGAAGCTTTCTTT.

The chain joins TRBV29-1 to TRBJ1-2; TRBD1 agrees at 7 bases. This CDR3 spans 13 amino acids. CDR1 SQVTM and CDR2 ANQGSEA come from the germline V gene. J lost 5 bases, V lost 2 bases, and 5 bases had no gene match. CDR3 sequence (DNA): TGCAGCGTTGAAACTACAGGGGTTTATGGCTACACCTTC. Translation: CSVETTGVYGYTF. The entire variable domain, with the rest obtained from reference TRBV29-1 and TRBJ1-2, is as follows: SAVISQKPSRDICQRGTSLTIQCQVDSQVTMMFWYRQQPGQSLTLIATANQGSEATYESGFVIDKFPISRPNLTFSTLTVSNMSPEDSSIYLCSVETTGVYGYTFGSGTRLTVV.

The CDR3 reads CASSPSRGGGETQYF. As DNA, the CDR3 is TGTGCCAGCAGCCCTAGCCGGGGAGGGGGAGAGACCCAGTACTTC. This rearrangement joins TRBV11-2 to TRBJ2-5; possible D gene TRBD2, 7 bases. This CDR3 region has 15 residues. V dropped 5 bases and J dropped 4 bases, with 17 bases sitting between them. CDR1 and CDR2 from the germline V gene are SGHAT and FQNNGV.

The rearrangement joins TRBV4-1 to TRBJ2-7; a weak D match, TRBD2 (6 bases). Trimming removed 6 bases from V and 4 bases from J, with 19 bases in between. Germline V gene lookup returns CDR1 MGHRA and CDR2 YSYEKL. CDR3 length: 15 amino acids. CDR3 nucleotide sequence: TGCGCCAGCAGTCGTACGGGGGAAGGCGGGTACGAGCAGTACTTC. This sequence encodes CASSRTGEGGYEQYF.

The genes are TRBV10-3 and TRBJ1-5, with 12 bases fitting TRBD1. The CDR3 has 16 residues. In germline, CDR1 is ENHRY, CDR2 SYGVKD. Trimming removed 11 bases from V and 3 bases from J; junction bases left unmatched: 11. The CDR3 coding sequence is TGTGCCGCCTCCGGGACAGGGGGCGCAAACAATCAGCCCCAGCATTTT. Translated: CAASGTGGANNQPQHF.

V and J are TRBV28 and TRBJ1-2; no reliable D call. V lost 4 bases to trimming and J lost 5 bases, with 14 bases between them. CDR1 is MDHEN and CDR2 is SYDVKM in the germline V gene. The CDR3 totals 14 residues. Here the CDR3 reads CASSSTTGSYGYTF. DNA of the CDR3: TGTGCCAGCAGTTCGACTACTGGGTCATATGGCTACACCTTC.

V gene TRBV2 combines with J gene TRBJ1-3; 7 nucleotides line up with TRBD1. Germline loops: CDR1 SNHLY, CDR2 FYNNEI. This CDR3 is 14 amino acids long. The junction had 3 bases not matched to a gene; V was cut back by 5 bases and J by 2 bases. For the CDR3, the DNA is TGTGCCAGCAGTAGCAGGGGGACTGGAAACACCATATATTTT. Amino acid sequence: CASSSRGTGNTIYF.